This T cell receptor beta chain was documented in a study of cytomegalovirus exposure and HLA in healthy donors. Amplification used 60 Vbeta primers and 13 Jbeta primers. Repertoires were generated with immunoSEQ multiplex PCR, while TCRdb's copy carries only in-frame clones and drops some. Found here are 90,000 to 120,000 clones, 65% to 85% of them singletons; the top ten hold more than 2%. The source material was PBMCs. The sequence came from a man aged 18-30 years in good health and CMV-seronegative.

The CDR3 here is CASSISSGGYSTDTQYF. As DNA, the CDR3 is TGTGCCAGTAGTATTTCTAGCGGGGGATACAGCACAGATACGCAGTATTTT. The J gene is TRBJ2-3, the V gene TRBV19, with 10 bases aligning to TRBD2. This CDR3 spans 17 amino acids. The V and J ends lost 3 bases and 0 bases, in that order; junction bases with no gene match: 6. Per germline, CDR1 LNHDA and CDR2 SQIVND (reference sequence).